This T cell receptor (beta chain) was captured by sequencing in a study of blood T cells in healthy people across ages. This clonotype turned up a few times. A second about 6 to 12 cycle PCR used barcoded and J-beta primers. MiXCR, run by TCRdb on the 5' RACE reads, gives a single entry per CDR3 protein. The profile covers 800,000 to 950,000 distinct CDR3 sequences, with about 36% appearing a single time and 13% taken by the ten largest. V was pared by 11 bases and J by 3 bases, with 7 bases of the junction left unmatched. The CDR3 runs 13 residues. Per the germline V gene, CDR1 is LNHNV and CDR2 is YYDKDF (reference sequence).

The rearrangement uses TRBV15 and TRBJ2-3; 8 bases fit TRBD1. Sequencing input: blood. The source is a man between 18 and 29 years old in good health. This CDR3 is CAVNRGVTDTQYF. DNA for the CDR3: TGTGCCGTCAACAGGGGGGTTACAGATACGCAGTATTTT.